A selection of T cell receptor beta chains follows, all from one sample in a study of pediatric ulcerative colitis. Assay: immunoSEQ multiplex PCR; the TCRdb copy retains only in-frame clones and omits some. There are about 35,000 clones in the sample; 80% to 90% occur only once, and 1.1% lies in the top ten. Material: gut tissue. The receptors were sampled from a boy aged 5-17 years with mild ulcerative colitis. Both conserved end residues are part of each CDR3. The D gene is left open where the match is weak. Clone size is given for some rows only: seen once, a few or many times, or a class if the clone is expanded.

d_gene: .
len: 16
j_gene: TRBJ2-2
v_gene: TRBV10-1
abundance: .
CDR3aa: CASSGGSGANTGELFF
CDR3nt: TGCGCCAGCAGTGGGGGGTCAGGGGCGAACACCGGGGAGCTGTTTTTT

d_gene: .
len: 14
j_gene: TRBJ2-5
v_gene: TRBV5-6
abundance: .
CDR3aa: CASSLRGFMETQYF
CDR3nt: TGTGCCAGCAGCTTGCGCGGGTTTATGGAGACCCAGTACTTC

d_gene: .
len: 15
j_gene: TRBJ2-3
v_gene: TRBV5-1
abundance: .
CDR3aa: CASSLLDFSTDTQYF
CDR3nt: TGCGCCAGCAGCTTGCTGGATTTTAGCACAGATACGCAGTATTTT

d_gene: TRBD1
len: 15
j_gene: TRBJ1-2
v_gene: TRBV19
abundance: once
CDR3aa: CASSRGTGGLYGYTF
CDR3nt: TGTGCCAGTAGTAGGGGGACAGGGGGCCTCTATGGCTACACCTTC

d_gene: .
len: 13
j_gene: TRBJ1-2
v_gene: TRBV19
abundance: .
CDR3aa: CANSPRDEYGYTF
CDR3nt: TGTGCCAACTCACCTCGTGACGAGTATGGCTACACCTTC

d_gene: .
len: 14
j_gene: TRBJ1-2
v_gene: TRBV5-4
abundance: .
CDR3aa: CASSLTASPVGYTF
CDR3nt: TGTGCCAGCAGCTTGACGGCCAGCCCGGTTGGCTACACCTTC

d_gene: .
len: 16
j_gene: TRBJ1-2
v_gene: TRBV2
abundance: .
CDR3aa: CASSGLIPNRNYGYTF
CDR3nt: TGTGCCAGCAGTGGACTTATCCCAAACCGGAACTATGGCTACACCTTC

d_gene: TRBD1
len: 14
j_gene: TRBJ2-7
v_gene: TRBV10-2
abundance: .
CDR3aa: CASSHRGHSYEQYF
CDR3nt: TGCGCCAGCAGCCACAGGGGGCACTCCTACGAGCAGTACTTC

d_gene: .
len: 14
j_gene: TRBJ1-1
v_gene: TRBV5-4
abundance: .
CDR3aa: CASSPGQRNTEAFF
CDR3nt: TGTGCCAGCAGCCCCGGGCAGCGAAACACTGAAGCTTTCTTT

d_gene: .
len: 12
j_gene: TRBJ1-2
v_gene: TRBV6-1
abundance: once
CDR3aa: CASTGKSYGYTF
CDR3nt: TGTGCCAGCACAGGGAAATCTTATGGCTACACCTTC

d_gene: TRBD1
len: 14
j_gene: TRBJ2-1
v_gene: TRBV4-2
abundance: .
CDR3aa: CASSQTRGRVEQFF
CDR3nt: TGTGCCAGCAGCCAAACCAGGGGGCGTGTTGAGCAGTTCTTC

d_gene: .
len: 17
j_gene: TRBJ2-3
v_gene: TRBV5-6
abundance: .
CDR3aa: CASSPADGYLLTDTQYF
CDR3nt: TGTGCCAGCAGCCCTGCCGATGGCTACCTACTCACAGATACGCAGTATTTT

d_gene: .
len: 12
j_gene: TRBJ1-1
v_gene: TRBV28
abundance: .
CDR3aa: CASRGMNSRAFF
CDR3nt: TGTGCCAGCAGGGGGATGAACAGTCGAGCTTTCTTT

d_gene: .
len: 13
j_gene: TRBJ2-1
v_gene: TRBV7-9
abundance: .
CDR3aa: CASAVAGGNEQFF
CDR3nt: TGTGCCAGCGCCGTCGCAGGCGGAAATGAGCAGTTCTTC

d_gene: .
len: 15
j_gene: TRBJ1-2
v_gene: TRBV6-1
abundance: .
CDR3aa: CASKAGRFGNYGYTF
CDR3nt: TGTGCCAGCAAGGCAGGGCGCTTCGGTAACTATGGCTACACCTTC

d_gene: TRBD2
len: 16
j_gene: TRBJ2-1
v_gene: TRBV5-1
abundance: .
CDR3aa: CASSLAPRGGHNEQFF
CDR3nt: TGCGCCAGCAGCTTGGCGCCGCGGGGGGGCCACAATGAGCAGTTCTTC

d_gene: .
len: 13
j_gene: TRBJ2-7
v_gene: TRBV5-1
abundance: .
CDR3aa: CASSPAGGAEQYF
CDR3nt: TGCGCCAGCAGCCCCGCCGGAGGGGCGGAGCAGTACTTC

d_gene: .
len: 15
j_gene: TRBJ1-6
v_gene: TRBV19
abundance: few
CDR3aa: CASSSARGYNSPLHF
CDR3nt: TGTGCCAGTAGTTCTGCGCGGGGCTATAATTCACCCCTCCACTTT

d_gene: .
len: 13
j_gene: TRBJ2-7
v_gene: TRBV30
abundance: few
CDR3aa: CALELLGLYEQYF
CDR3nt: TGTGCCCTCGAGCTATTGGGTCTCTACGAGCAGTACTTC

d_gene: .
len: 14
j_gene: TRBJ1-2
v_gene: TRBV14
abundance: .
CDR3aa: CASSQRLTLYGYTF
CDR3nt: TGTGCCAGCAGCCAACGGTTGACACTCTATGGCTACACCTTC

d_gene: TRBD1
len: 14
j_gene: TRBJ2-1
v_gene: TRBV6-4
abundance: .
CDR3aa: CASRAGQGAYEQFF
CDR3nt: TGTGCCAGCAGAGCGGGACAGGGGGCCTATGAGCAGTTCTTC

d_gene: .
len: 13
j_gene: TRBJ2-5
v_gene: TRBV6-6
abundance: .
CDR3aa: CASSYAGQETQYF
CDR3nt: TGTGCCAGCAGTTACGCAGGTCAAGAGACCCAGTACTTC

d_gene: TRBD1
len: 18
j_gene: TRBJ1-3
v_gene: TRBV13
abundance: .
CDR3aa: CASSLRQGVDVAGNTIYF
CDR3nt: TGTGCCAGCAGCTTACGACAGGGGGTGGATGTTGCTGGAAACACCATATATTTT

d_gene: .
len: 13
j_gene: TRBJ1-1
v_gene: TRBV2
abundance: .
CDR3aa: CAIRRAGNTEAFF
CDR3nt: TGTGCCATCAGGCGGGCAGGGAACACTGAAGCTTTCTTT

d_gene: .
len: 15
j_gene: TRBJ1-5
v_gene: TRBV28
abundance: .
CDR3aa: CASSFLGQYNQPQHF
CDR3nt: TGTGCCAGCAGTTTCCTCGGACAGTACAATCAGCCCCAGCATTTT

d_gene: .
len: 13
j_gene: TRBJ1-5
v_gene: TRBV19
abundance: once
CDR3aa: CAIASDRTKPQHF
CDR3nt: TGTGCCATCGCATCGGACAGAACTAAGCCCCAGCATTTT

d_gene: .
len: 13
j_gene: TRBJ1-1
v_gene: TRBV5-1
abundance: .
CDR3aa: CASSPPSNTEAFF
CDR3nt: TGCGCCAGCAGCCCCCCCTCCAACACTGAAGCTTTCTTT

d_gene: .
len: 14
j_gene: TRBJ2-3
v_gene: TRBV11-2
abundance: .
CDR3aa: CASSFLAGTDTQYF
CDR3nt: TGTGCCAGCAGCTTTTTAGCCGGCACAGATACGCAGTATTTT

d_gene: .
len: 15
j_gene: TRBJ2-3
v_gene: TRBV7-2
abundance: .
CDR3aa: CASSFTSRSGDTQYF
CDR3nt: TGTGCCAGCAGCTTTACTAGCAGAAGTGGAGATACGCAGTATTTT

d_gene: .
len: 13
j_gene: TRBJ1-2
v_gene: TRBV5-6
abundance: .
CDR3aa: CASSTRVSYGYTF
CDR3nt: TGTGCCAGCAGCACCAGGGTTAGCTATGGCTACACCTTC

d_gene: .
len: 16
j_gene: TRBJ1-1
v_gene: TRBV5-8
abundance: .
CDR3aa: CASSLSHGGLNTEAFF
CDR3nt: TGTGCCAGCAGCTTATCCCACGGGGGGCTGAACACTGAAGCTTTCTTT

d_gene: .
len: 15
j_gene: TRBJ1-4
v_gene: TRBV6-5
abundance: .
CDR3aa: CASSYSGATNEKLFF
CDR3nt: TGTGCCAGCAGTTACTCCGGGGCAACTAATGAAAAACTGTTTTTT

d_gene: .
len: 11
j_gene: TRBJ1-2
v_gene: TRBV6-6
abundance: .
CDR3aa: CASTDNYGYTF
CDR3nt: TGTGCCAGCACGGATAACTATGGCTACACCTTC

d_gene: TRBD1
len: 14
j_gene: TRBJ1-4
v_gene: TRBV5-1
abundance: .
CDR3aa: CASSDRTGGEKLFF
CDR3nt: TGCGCCAGCAGCGATCGGACAGGCGGGGAAAAACTGTTTTTT

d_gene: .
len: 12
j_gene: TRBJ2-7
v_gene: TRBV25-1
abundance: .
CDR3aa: CASSESTYEQYF
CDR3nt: TGTGCCAGCAGTGAATCGACGTACGAGCAGTACTTC

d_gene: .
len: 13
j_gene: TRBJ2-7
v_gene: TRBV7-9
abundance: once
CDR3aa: CASSFSGKYEQYF
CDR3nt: TGTGCCAGCAGCTTCTCAGGGAAGTACGAGCAGTACTTC

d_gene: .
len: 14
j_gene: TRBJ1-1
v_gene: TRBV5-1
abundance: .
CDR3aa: CASSPLTGNTEAFF
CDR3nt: TGCGCCAGCTCGCCCCTGACAGGGAACACTGAAGCTTTCTTT

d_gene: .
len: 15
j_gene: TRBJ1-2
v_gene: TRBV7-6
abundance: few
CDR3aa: CASSLLTRGNYGYTF
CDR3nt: TGTGCCAGCAGCTTATTAACGCGAGGGAACTATGGCTACACCTTC

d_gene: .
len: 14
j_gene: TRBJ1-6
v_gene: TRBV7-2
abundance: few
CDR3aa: CASSLTHYNSPLHF
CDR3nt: TGTGCCAGCAGCCTGACGCATTATAATTCACCCCTCCACTTT

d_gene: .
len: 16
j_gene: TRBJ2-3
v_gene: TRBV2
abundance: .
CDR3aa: CASRDPSQTPTDTQYF
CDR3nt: TGTGCCAGCAGGGACCCCAGCCAAACCCCCACAGATACGCAGTATTTT

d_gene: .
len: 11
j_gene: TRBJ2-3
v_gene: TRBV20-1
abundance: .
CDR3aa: CSARGPDTQYF
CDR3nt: TGCAGTGCTAGAGGGCCTGATACGCAGTATTTT

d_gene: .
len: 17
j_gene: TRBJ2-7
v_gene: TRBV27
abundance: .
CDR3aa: CASSVWASDLSHGGQYF
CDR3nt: TGTGCCAGCAGTGTGTGGGCCAGCGACCTTTCACACGGTGGGCAGTACTTC

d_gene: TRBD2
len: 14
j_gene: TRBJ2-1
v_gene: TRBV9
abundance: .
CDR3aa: CASSVLAAYNEQFF
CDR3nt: TGTGCCAGCAGCGTCCTAGCGGCTTACAATGAGCAGTTCTTC

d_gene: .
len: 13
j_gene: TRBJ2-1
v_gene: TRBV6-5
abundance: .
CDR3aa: CASSSGLYNEQFF
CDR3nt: TGTGCCAGCAGTTCAGGACTTTACAATGAGCAGTTCTTC

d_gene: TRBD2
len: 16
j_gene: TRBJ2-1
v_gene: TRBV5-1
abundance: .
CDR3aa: CASSLATSGGPNEQFF
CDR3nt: TGCGCCAGCAGCTTGGCCACTAGCGGGGGGCCCAATGAGCAGTTCTTC

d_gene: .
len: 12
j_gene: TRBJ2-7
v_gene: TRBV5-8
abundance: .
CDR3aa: CASSIAGRGQYF
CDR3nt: TGTGCCAGCAGCATAGCAGGGAGAGGGCAGTACTTC